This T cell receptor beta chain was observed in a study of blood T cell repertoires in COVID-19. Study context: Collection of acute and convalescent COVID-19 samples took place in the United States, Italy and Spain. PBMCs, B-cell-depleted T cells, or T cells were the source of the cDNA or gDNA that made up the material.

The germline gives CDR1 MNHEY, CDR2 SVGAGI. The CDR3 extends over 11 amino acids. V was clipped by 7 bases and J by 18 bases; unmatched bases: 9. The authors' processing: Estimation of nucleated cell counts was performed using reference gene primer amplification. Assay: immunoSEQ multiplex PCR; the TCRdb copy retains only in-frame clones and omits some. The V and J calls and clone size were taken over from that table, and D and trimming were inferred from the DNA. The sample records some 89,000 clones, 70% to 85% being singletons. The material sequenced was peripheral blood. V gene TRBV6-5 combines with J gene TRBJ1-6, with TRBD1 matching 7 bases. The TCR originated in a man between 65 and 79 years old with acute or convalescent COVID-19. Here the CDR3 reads CASKIRDSPHF. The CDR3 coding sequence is TGTGCCAGCAAAATCCGGGACAGCCCCCACTTT.